Each of the 5 T cell receptor beta chains below was sequenced from the same sample in a study of blood T cell repertoires in COVID-19. The assay was immunoSEQ multiplex PCR, and TCRdb's table has in-frame clones only and misses some. The table includes 200,000 to 250,000 clones, 84% detected once. Sequencing used peripheral blood. Receptors originate from a woman aged 80 or over with active or convalescent COVID-19.

The sample holds a few counts of this clone. The genes are TRBV2 and TRBJ2-7; the match to TRBD1 covers 8 bases. V dropped 5 bases and J dropped 0; count of bases not matched to a gene: 6. The CDR3 length is 15 residues. Germline assignment: CDR1 SNHLY and CDR2 FYNNEI. CDR3 protein: CASSYGTGASYEQYF. CDR3 bases: TGTGCCAGCAGTTACGGGACAGGTGCCTCCTACGAGCAGTACTTC.

The chain carries TRBV15 and TRBJ1-2, with D perhaps matching TRBD1 (6 bases). V lost 4 bases to trimming and J lost 4 bases, with 16 bases between them. Germline loops: CDR1 LNHNV, CDR2 YYDKDF (reference sequence). The length of the CDR3 is 15 residues. DNA for the CDR3: TGTGCCACCAGCAACCTACTTGGGGACACCTATGGCTACACCTTC. Its protein is CATSNLLGDTYGYTF.

The chain has TRBV30 and TRBJ1-5, with D possibly being TRBD1 (5 bases). V lost 2 bases and J lost 6, with 11 bases in between. The germline gives CDR1 GTSNPN, CDR2 SVGIG (reference sequence). The CDR3 runs to 13 residues. The CDR3 here is CAWSPRQGQPQHF. The DNA for the CDR3 is TGTGCCTGGAGTCCCCGCCAGGGTCAGCCCCAGCATTTT.

This rearrangement joins TRBV6-5 to TRBJ2-7; 9 bases are a match to TRBD2. The CDR3 totals 13 residues. Germline values: CDR1 MNHEY, CDR2 SVGAGI. V lost 8 bases to trimming and J lost 7 bases; unmatched junction nucleotides: 9. CDR3 protein: CASRGRGGVEQYF. The CDR3 nucleotides read TGTGCCAGCCGAGGGCGGGGGGGGGTGGAGCAGTACTTC.

This clone was recorded once. The chain employs TRBV19 and TRBJ1-2; the D is unclear. The germline V and J ends were trimmed by 3 bases and 6 bases, with 17 bases remaining between them. This CDR3 has 15 residues. CDR1 LNHDA and CDR2 SQIVND come from the germline V gene (reference sequence). As DNA, the CDR3 is TGTGCCAGTAGTATTTACGATGCGGTGATCCATGGCTACACCTTC. This gives the protein CASSIYDAVIHGYTF.